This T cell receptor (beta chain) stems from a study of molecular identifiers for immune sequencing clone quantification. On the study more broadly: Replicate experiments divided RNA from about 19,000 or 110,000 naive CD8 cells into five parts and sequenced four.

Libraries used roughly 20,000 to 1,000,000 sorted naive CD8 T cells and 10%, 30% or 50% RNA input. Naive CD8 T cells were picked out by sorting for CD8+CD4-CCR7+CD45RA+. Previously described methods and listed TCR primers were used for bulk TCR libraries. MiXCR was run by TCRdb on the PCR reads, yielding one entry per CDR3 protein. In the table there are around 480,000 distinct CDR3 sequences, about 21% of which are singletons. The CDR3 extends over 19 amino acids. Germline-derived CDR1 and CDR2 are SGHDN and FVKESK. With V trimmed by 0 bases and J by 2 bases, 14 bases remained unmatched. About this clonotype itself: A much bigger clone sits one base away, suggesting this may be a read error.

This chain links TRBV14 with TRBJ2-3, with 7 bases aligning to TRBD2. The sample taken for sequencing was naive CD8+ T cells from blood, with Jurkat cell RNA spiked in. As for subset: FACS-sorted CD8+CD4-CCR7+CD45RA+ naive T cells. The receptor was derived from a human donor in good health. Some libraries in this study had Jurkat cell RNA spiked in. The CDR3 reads CASSQDWWTRKGDTDTQYF. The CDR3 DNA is TGTGCCAGCAGCCAAGATTGGTGGACTAGGAAGGGCGACACAGATACGCAGTATTTT.